These T cell receptor beta chains were read from a single sample in a study of T cell responses to AZD1222 COVID-19 vaccine. TCRdb keeps only in-frame clones here, not all; method: immunoSEQ multiplex PCR. The sample has about 160,000 clones, approximately 87% seen once. The sample was peripheral blood, taken 28 days after the second AZD1222 dose. The receptors originated from an adult who received the AZD1222 COVID-19 vaccine. CDR3s include the opening cysteine and the closing phenylalanine or tryptophan. The D gene is left open where the match is weak. Clone size appears in some rows only: once, few, many, or a class for an expanded clone.

17	TRBV21-1	once	-	TRBJ2-7	CASSKVGAGGPSYEQYF
15	TRBV6-5	-	-	TRBJ1-6	CASSYPTVQNSPLHF
16	TRBV18	once	TRBD2	TRBJ2-7	CASSPTGLAIIYEQYF
13	TRBV7-9	-	-	TRBJ1-6	CASSASYNSPLHF
17	TRBV19	-	TRBD1	TRBJ1-6	CASRTGGQGWRNSPLHF
12	TRBV25-1	-	-	TRBJ1-2	CASSPLDGRYTF
16	TRBV5-1	-	-	TRBJ2-7	CASSTGGGPLSYEQYF
13	TRBV19	-	-	TRBJ2-3	CASSMTNTDTQYF
14	TRBV11-2	-	TRBD1	TRBJ2-7	CASSPGTGPLEQYF
13	TRBV6-5	-	-	TRBJ1-5	CASRTGLRQPQHF
15	TRBV5-1	-	TRBD2	TRBJ2-7	CASKTSGGASYEQYF
13	TRBV7-3	few	-	TRBJ1-1	CASSLQAGTEAFF
17	TRBV5-6	-	TRBD1	TRBJ1-2	CASSIMIGTEVFHGYTF
14	TRBV10-2	-	TRBD1	TRBJ1-1	CASRPQGVNTEAFF
16	TRBV5-4	-	-	TRBJ1-1	CASSLQSSGMNTEAFF
13	TRBV7-2	-	-	TRBJ1-2	CASSSPTYVGYTF
15	TRBV7-9	-	-	TRBJ1-4	CASSLVAGSNEKLFF
16	TRBV4-1	-	-	TRBJ1-4	CASSQSLLVTNEKLFF
13	TRBV7-9	-	TRBD2	TRBJ2-5	CASRRGGRETQYF
16	TRBV21-1	-	-	TRBJ2-7	CASPLGRQGTIYEQYF
14	TRBV6-5	-	-	TRBJ1-4	CASSPQGRVEKLFF
14	TRBV6-5	-	TRBD1	TRBJ1-2	CASRRGQGPYGYTF
18	TRBV10-1	-	TRBD2	TRBJ2-1	CASSEWVRGTSGVDEQFF
14	TRBV27	-	TRBD1	TRBJ2-7	CASSSDRDAYEQYF
15	TRBV3-1/TRBV3-2	-	TRBD1	TRBJ1-5	CASSQTGAFRQPQHF
14	TRBV6-5	-	-	TRBJ2-7	CASSYKAAKYEQYF
15	TRBV5-1	-	TRBD1	TRBJ1-1	CASSSQGSPNTEAFF
13	TRBV19	-	-	TRBJ1-3	CASRTVSGNTIYF
15	TRBV4-1	-	-	TRBJ2-1	CASSQDRGNNNEQFF
11	TRBV2	few	-	TRBJ2-7	CASGDSYEQYF
11	TRBV3-1/TRBV3-2	-	-	TRBJ1-1	CASSQDSEAFF
11	TRBV9	few	-	TRBJ1-1	CASSVVTEAFF
13	TRBV29-1	-	TRBD1	TRBJ2-3	CSADRGGTDTQYF